These T cell receptor beta chains were read from a single sample in a study of shared clonotypes between healthy human individuals. This table comes from immunoSEQ multiplex PCR, and its TCRdb copy is limited to in-frame clones, with some not included. Counted here are some 1,600,000 clones, approximately 98% occurring once; the ten biggest clones make up about 0.42%. Sequencing was carried out using naive CD4+ T cells sorted from blood. The receptor set was obtained from a man aged 25-45 years in good health. Both conserved end residues are part of each CDR3. The D gene is left open where the match is weak. Clone size is stated in some rows and not others, as once, few, many or a class when expanded.

V,D,J,size,DNA,CDR3
TRBV9,-,TRBJ2-7,-,TGTGCCAGCAGCGTTTTTGGGGCTAGCGAGCAGTACTTC,CASSVFGASEQYF
TRBV5-1,-,TRBJ1-2,-,TGCGCCAGCAGCTTGAATCCGGAATCTAACTATGGCTACACCTTC,CASSLNPESNYGYTF
TRBV5-6,TRBD1,TRBJ2-1,-,TGTGCCAGCAGCGTCAGGGGGCGAAATGAGCAGTTCTTC,CASSVRGRNEQFF
TRBV19,-,TRBJ1-3,-,TGTGCCAGTAGTATGCCGACAGTAATCTCTGGAAACACCATATATTTT,CASSMPTVISGNTIYF
TRBV2,-,TRBJ2-2,-,TGTGCCAGCACTAGCACCCGGGAGCTGTTTTTT,CASTSTRELFF
TRBV7-9,TRBD1,TRBJ1-5,-,TGTGCCAGCCGACAGGGCGATCAGCCCCAGCATTTT,CASRQGDQPQHF
TRBV28,TRBD2,TRBJ2-7,-,TGTGCCAGCAAAGGTCCCGGTAGCGGGAGGCTCGACGAGCAGTACTTC,CASKGPGSGRLDEQYF
TRBV29-1,TRBD1,TRBJ2-5,-,TGCAGCGTGACGATGGACAGGGCCCAAGAGACCCAGTACTTC,CSVTMDRAQETQYF
TRBV18,TRBD2,TRBJ2-7,-,TGTGCCAGCTCACCCATTAGCGGGAGGAGCTCCTACGAGCAGTACTTC,CASSPISGRSSYEQYF
TRBV29-1,-,TRBJ1-2,-,TGCAGCGGGCTCCAGGTTAACTATGGCTACACCTTC,CSGLQVNYGYTF
TRBV7-3,-,TRBJ2-5,-,TGTGCCAGCAGCTTAACGGGGGGCGGCAGGCTGGAGACCCAGTACTTC,CASSLTGGGRLETQYF
TRBV6-6,-,TRBJ2-6,once,TGTGCCAGCAGTCCCTTTGGGGGCTCTGGGGCCAACGTCCTGACTTTC,CASSPFGGSGANVLTF
TRBV7-2,-,TRBJ2-7,-,TGTGCCAGCGGGGGGTATACCTCCTACGAGCAGTACTTC,CASGGYTSYEQYF
TRBV10-2,-,TRBJ1-2,-,TGCGCCAGCAGAAACGACAGGATTCATGGCTACACCTTC,CASRNDRIHGYTF
TRBV4-2,TRBD2,TRBJ2-2,-,TGTGCCAGCAGCCATCCCAAGACTAGCGGGAGCGCGAACACCGGGGAGCTGTTTTTT,CASSHPKTSGSANTGELFF
TRBV5-6,-,TRBJ2-7,-,TGTGCCAGCAGCCCCAGGGGTGCCGCTTCCTACGAGCAGTACTTC,CASSPRGAASYEQYF